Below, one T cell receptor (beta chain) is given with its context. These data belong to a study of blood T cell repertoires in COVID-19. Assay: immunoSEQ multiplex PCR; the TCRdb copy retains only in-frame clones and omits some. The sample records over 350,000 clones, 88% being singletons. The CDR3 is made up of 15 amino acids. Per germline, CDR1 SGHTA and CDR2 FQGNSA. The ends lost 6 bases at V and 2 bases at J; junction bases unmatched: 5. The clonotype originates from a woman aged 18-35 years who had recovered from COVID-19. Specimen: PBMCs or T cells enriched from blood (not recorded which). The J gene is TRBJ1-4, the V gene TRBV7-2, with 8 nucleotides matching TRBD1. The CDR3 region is CASSTRQGTNEKLFF. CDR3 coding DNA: TGTGCCAGCAGTACTAGACAGGGGACTAATGAAAAACTGTTTTTT.